A selection of T cell receptor beta chains follows, all from one sample in a study of T cells after yellow fever vaccination. MiXCR was run by TCRdb on the 5' RACE reads, yielding one entry per CDR3 protein. Of 310,000 or so distinct CDR3 sequences listed, about 6.6% were seen once; the top ten hold 15% to 20%. Sequencing was performed on PBMCs, taken more than 40 days after the first yellow fever vaccination. The receptors originated from a man aged 18 to 29 who received the YFV17D yellow fever vaccine. The CDR3 runs from the conserved cysteine through the conserved F or W. Each record gives: clone size, V gene, D gene, J gene, CDR3 DNA, CDR3 protein. A D gene is named only where the DNA matches it firmly. Not every row has a clone size; where given, it reads once, few, many or a size class.

abundance: few
v_gene: TRBV5-1
d_gene: .
j_gene: TRBJ2-2
CDR3nt: TGCGCCAGCAGCTTCACCACAGAGTCCGGGGAGCTGTTTTTT
CDR3aa: CASSFTTESGELFF

abundance: .
v_gene: TRBV9
d_gene: .
j_gene: TRBJ1-6
CDR3nt: TGTGCCAGCAGCGTAGTGGGGAGGTCACCCCTCCACTTT
CDR3aa: CASSVVGRSPLHF

abundance: few
v_gene: TRBV4-1
d_gene: .
j_gene: TRBJ2-3
CDR3nt: TGCGCCAGCAGCCGCGTCGGACTGCGAAGTCGCACAGATACGCAGTATTTT
CDR3aa: CASSRVGLRSRTDTQYF

abundance: many
v_gene: TRBV19
d_gene: .
j_gene: TRBJ1-5
CDR3nt: TGTGCCAGTAGTATTTCCGGGAGTCAGCCCCAGCATTTT
CDR3aa: CASSISGSQPQHF

abundance: few
v_gene: TRBV9
d_gene: .
j_gene: TRBJ1-4
CDR3nt: TGTGCCAGCAGCTTAGGACTGATTAATGAAAAACTGTTTTTT
CDR3aa: CASSLGLINEKLFF

abundance: .
v_gene: TRBV2
d_gene: TRBD1
j_gene: TRBJ2-1
CDR3nt: TGTGCCAGCAAGGGGACAGGGGGCAAGTCCTACAATGAGCAGTTCTTC
CDR3aa: CASKGTGGKSYNEQFF

abundance: .
v_gene: TRBV5-1
d_gene: TRBD1
j_gene: TRBJ2-7
CDR3nt: TGCGCCAGCAGCTTCTGGACAGGGGAATCCTACGAGCAGTACTTC
CDR3aa: CASSFWTGESYEQYF

abundance: few
v_gene: TRBV19
d_gene: TRBD2
j_gene: TRBJ2-3
CDR3nt: TGTGCCAGCGGGACTAGCGGGTTAGATACGCAGTATTTT
CDR3aa: CASGTSGLDTQYF

abundance: few
v_gene: TRBV18
d_gene: .
j_gene: TRBJ2-3
CDR3nt: TGTGCCAGCTCAACAACAGGGTCAACCCGAGATACGCAGTATTTT
CDR3aa: CASSTTGSTRDTQYF

abundance: .
v_gene: TRBV5-1
d_gene: TRBD1
j_gene: TRBJ2-7
CDR3nt: TGCGCCAGCAGCTTAGGGGACAGGCCCTACGAGCAGTACTTC
CDR3aa: CASSLGDRPYEQYF

abundance: few
v_gene: TRBV15
d_gene: .
j_gene: TRBJ2-7
CDR3nt: TGTGCCACCAGCAGAGGCCCCCCGGGGTCCTACGAGCAGTACTTC
CDR3aa: CATSRGPPGSYEQYF

abundance: .
v_gene: TRBV12-3/TRBV12-4
d_gene: .
j_gene: TRBJ1-1
CDR3nt: TGTGCCAGCAGTTTGGGGACAACCATGAACACTGAAGCTTTCTTT
CDR3aa: CASSLGTTMNTEAFF

abundance: many
v_gene: TRBV12-3/TRBV12-4
d_gene: .
j_gene: TRBJ2-1
CDR3nt: TGTGCCAGCGCCGAGTACAATGAGCAGTTCTTC
CDR3aa: CASAEYNEQFF

abundance: many
v_gene: TRBV5-1
d_gene: .
j_gene: TRBJ2-5
CDR3nt: TGCGCCAGCAGCTTGTATCCAGGGGAGACCCAGTACTTC
CDR3aa: CASSLYPGETQYF

abundance: .
v_gene: TRBV7-2
d_gene: TRBD1
j_gene: TRBJ2-3
CDR3nt: TGTGCCAGCAGCTTTGGACAGGATTATTCAGATACGCAGTATTTT
CDR3aa: CASSFGQDYSDTQYF

abundance: many
v_gene: TRBV7-2
d_gene: .
j_gene: TRBJ1-1
CDR3nt: TGTGCCAGCAGCTTAGCCCCCGGGACTAGGGTGTTAGCTTTCTTT
CDR3aa: CASSLAPGTRVLAFF

abundance: few
v_gene: TRBV15
d_gene: .
j_gene: TRBJ1-6
CDR3nt: TGTGCCACCAGCCCACAGGGAAAGCATAATTCACCCCTCCACTTT
CDR3aa: CATSPQGKHNSPLHF

abundance: many
v_gene: TRBV12-3/TRBV12-4
d_gene: .
j_gene: TRBJ2-7
CDR3nt: TGTGCCAGCAGTTTTGAATATGGGCAGTACTTC
CDR3aa: CASSFEYGQYF

abundance: few
v_gene: TRBV11-2
d_gene: TRBD1
j_gene: TRBJ1-1
CDR3nt: TGTGCCAGCAGCTTGTCCCACAGGGGGCTTAACACTGAAGCTTTCTTT
CDR3aa: CASSLSHRGLNTEAFF

abundance: .
v_gene: TRBV4-1
d_gene: TRBD1
j_gene: TRBJ1-5
CDR3nt: TGCGCCAGCAGCCAAGATCGTGGACAGGGCAATCAGCCCCAGCATTTT
CDR3aa: CASSQDRGQGNQPQHF

abundance: .
v_gene: TRBV20-1
d_gene: TRBD1
j_gene: TRBJ2-1
CDR3nt: TGCAGTGCCCCCCCGGGGACAGACAAACCGAACAATGAGCAGTTCTTC
CDR3aa: CSAPPGTDKPNNEQFF

abundance: few
v_gene: TRBV5-6
d_gene: .
j_gene: TRBJ1-5
CDR3nt: TGTGCCAGCAGCCTGCGGGTATCCGTTAACCATCAGCCCCAGCATTTT
CDR3aa: CASSLRVSVNHQPQHF

abundance: .
v_gene: TRBV7-2
d_gene: .
j_gene: TRBJ1-2
CDR3nt: TGTGCCAGCAGCTTTCGATCAAACTATGGCTACACCTTC
CDR3aa: CASSFRSNYGYTF

abundance: few
v_gene: TRBV10-3
d_gene: .
j_gene: TRBJ2-4
CDR3nt: TGTGCCATCAGTGGAAGGGAAAACATTCAGTACTTC
CDR3aa: CAISGRENIQYF

abundance: .
v_gene: TRBV5-1
d_gene: .
j_gene: TRBJ1-2
CDR3nt: TGCGCCAGCAGCTTGTACATTAAGGGCTATGGCTACACCTTC
CDR3aa: CASSLYIKGYGYTF

abundance: many
v_gene: TRBV5-1
d_gene: .
j_gene: TRBJ2-2
CDR3nt: TGCGCCAGCAGCTTGGATCGGGGTATCGGGGAGCTGTTTTTT
CDR3aa: CASSLDRGIGELFF